This T cell receptor (beta chain) was obtained from a study of blood T cell repertoires in COVID-19. Across the whole study: Italy, Spain and the United States were the sources of the convalescent and acute COVID-19 samples. In each case, the material was cDNA or gDNA derived from T cells, B-cell-depleted T cells, or PBMCs.

At least ten counts were recorded for this clone. Authors' processing steps: By means of reference gene primer amplification, nucleated cell counts were estimated. TCRdb keeps only in-frame clones here, not all; method: immunoSEQ multiplex PCR. Clonal size and the V and J genes are those of that table, whereas D and trimming came from the DNA. The table lists about 380,000 clones, roughly four fifths of them singletons. The source is a human donor with acute or convalescent COVID-19. The donor label of this sample is uncertain. Sequenced material: peripheral blood.

CDR3 loop: CASSEGLAGGNEQFF. The DNA for the CDR3 is TGTGCCAGCAGTGAAGGACTAGCGGGGGGAAATGAGCAGTTCTTC. V and J are TRBV6-4 and TRBJ2-1; 14 nucleotides agree with TRBD2. The ends lost 3 bases at V and 7 bases at J; junction bases unmatched: 2. The CDR3 spans 15 residues. The V gene's germline CDR1 is MRHNA and CDR2 SNTAGT.